The 11 T cell receptor beta chains presented below share a single source sample, sequenced in a study of blood T cells in healthy people across ages. A J-beta primer mix and a sample-barcoded 5' primer were used in a second PCR of about 6 to 12 cycles. TCRdb reprocessed the 5' RACE reads with MiXCR, giving one entry per CDR3 protein. The table shows approximately 1,000,000 distinct CDR3 sequences, with more than 35% occurring only once. The sequenced material came from blood. Receptors were obtained from a woman in her fifties or sixties in good health.

Remarks on this clonotype: This may be a read error: a much more frequent sequence differs by one nucleotide. The chain links TRBV29-1 to TRBJ2-1, with 8 bases lining up with TRBD1. There are 13 residues in the CDR3. Germline assignment: CDR1 SQVTM and CDR2 ANQGSEA. J lost 10 bases, V lost 7 bases, and 12 bases had no gene match. The CDR3, as DNA: TGCAGCGGCGGACAGGGCGCTGTAAACGAGCAGTTCTTC. Translating it yields CSGGQGAVNEQFF.

The chain joins TRBV28 to TRBJ2-7; tentative D call: TRBD2 (5 bases). Trimming left V 6 bases short and J 3 bases short, with 12 bases between. Germline loops: CDR1 MDHEN, CDR2 SYDVKM. This CDR3 is 13 amino acids long. In DNA form, the CDR3 reads TGTGCCAGCAGAATGAGGGAGCACTACGAGCAGTACTTC. This encodes CASRMREHYEQYF.

V gene TRBV11-1 combines with J gene TRBJ2-5, with TRBD2 identical over 7 bases. CDR1 is SGHAT, CDR2 FQDESV, per germline (reference sequence). J was trimmed by 3 bases and V by 8 bases; bases with no gene match: 12. This CDR3 comprises 15 residues. The CDR3 DNA reads TGTGCCAGCGGAAAATGGGGGGGTAGTGAAGAGACCCAGTACTTC. This sequence encodes CASGKWGGSEETQYF.

The V and J genes are TRBV5-1 and TRBJ2-7, with TRBD1 as a possible D gene (7 bases). V was shortened by 4 bases and J by 3 bases, with 14 bases between the two germline ends. This CDR3 has 14 residues. CDR1 is SGHRS and CDR2 is YFSETQ in the germline V gene. The CDR3 here is CASSPSGGLYEQYF. The CDR3 bases are TGCGCCAGCAGCCCCTCAGGGGGGCTCTACGAGCAGTACTTC.

Details on this clonotype: With a much larger clone just one base away, this may be a read error. The chain links TRBV5-6 to TRBJ2-3; 12 bases map to TRBD2. Germline V gives CDR1 SGHDT, CDR2 YYEEEE. CDR3 length: 14 residues. Trimming at V came to 0 bases and at J to 14 bases, leaving 7 bases not matched to a gene. DNA for the CDR3: TGTGCCAGCAGCTTGGAACGGACTAGCGGGGAATGGTATTTT. It is translated as CASSLERTSGEWYF.

This clonotype was counted many times. The gene calls are TRBV20-1 and TRBJ2-4; no clear D gene. V was trimmed by 0 bases and J by 7 bases, leaving 7 bases between them. CDR3 length equals 12 residues. Germline V CDR1 and CDR2: DFQATT, SNEGSKA (reference sequence). CDR3 amino acids: CSAREGPNIQYF. The CDR3 bases are TGCAGTGCTAGAGAAGGGCCCAACATTCAGTACTTC.

The chain joins TRBV7-2 to TRBJ2-1; D is possibly TRBD1 (6 bases). Trimming removed 4 bases at V and 9 bases at J, with 19 bases between. Germline loops: CDR1 SGHTA, CDR2 FQGNSA. This CDR3 has 15 amino acids. The DNA of the CDR3 is TGTGCCAGCAGCTCCTATAACGCAGGGGCTGGTGAGCAGTTCTTC. This gives the protein CASSSYNAGAGEQFF.

V is TRBV7-2 and J is TRBJ2-4; D might be TRBD2 (5 bases). The CDR3 has 13 amino acids. Deletions cut 1 base from V and 7 bases from J, with 8 bases between. Germline CDR1 reads SGHTA; CDR2 reads FQGNSA. The CDR3 coding sequence is TGTGCCAGCAGCTTAGTTGGCGGGAACATTCAGTACTTC. Translated: CASSLVGGNIQYF.

V is TRBV4-1 and J is TRBJ2-7, with D possibly being TRBD1 or TRBD2 (5 bases each). The V gene lost 0 bases and the J gene lost 2 bases, with 14 bases spanning the gap. The CDR3 totals 16 residues. Germline CDR1 reads MGHRA; CDR2 reads YSYEKL. CDR3 sequence (DNA): TGCGCCAGCAGCCAAGATGTTCGGGGCAGCCCCTACGAGCAGTACTTC. Translation: CASSQDVRGSPYEQYF.

J is TRBJ1-6 and V is TRBV28, with 8 bases lining up with TRBD1. Unmatched junction bases numbered 6, after V lost 6 bases and J lost 2 bases. The length of the CDR3 is 16 residues. Germline loops: CDR1 MDHEN, CDR2 SYDVKM. CDR3 nucleotide sequence: TGTGCCAGCAGCCAGGACAGGGTTACCTATAATTCACCCCTCCACTTT. Its protein is CASSQDRVTYNSPLHF.

The gene calls are TRBV7-8 and TRBJ1-1, with a possible D match to TRBD1 (5 bases). Germline V gives CDR1 SGHVS, CDR2 FQNEAQ. V was pared by 4 bases and J by 5 bases, with 11 bases between. CDR3 length: 13 residues. This CDR3 is CASSSGRETEAFF. Written as DNA, the CDR3 is TGTGCCAGCAGCTCAGGGAGGGAGACTGAAGCTTTCTTT.